The 6 T cell receptor beta chains listed next were all sequenced from one sample in a study of human T cells and chemical hapten exposure (dated by TCRdb to the early 2020s). Library construction relied on RACE. Sequencing relied on a NextSeq 500. Clones were called with MiXCR by TCRdb after fastp trimmed the public reads at Q25, and only in-frame beta chains were retained. Rows with one shared CDR3 protein collapse into an entry with the most common genes and DNA. This sample holds around 60,000 distinct CDR3 sequences; around 7% were observed only once. The ten largest clones take up 1.6% of the sample. This specimen's time point label, interpreted: pre-sensitization, week 0. The treatment or condition label, as the study defines it: therapeutic diphenylcyclopropenone sensitization with weekly scalp DPC. The source was whole blood, collected in connection with sensitization to the hapten diphenylcyclopropenone (DPC). The receptors originated from a woman younger than 45 with alopecia areata. Some clones in this sample may be carry-over from other donors' samples.

This clonotype was detected ten times or more. The gene calls are TRBV20-1 and TRBJ2-7; 11 nucleotides match TRBD2. V shed 4 bases and J 3 bases; nucleotides not matched to a gene: 8. Germline CDR1 reads DFQATT; CDR2 reads SNEGSKA (reference sequence). This CDR3 has 15 amino acids. The CDR3 here is CSATDTTSGNYEQYF. The CDR3 DNA follows: TGCAGTGCTACCGATACGACTAGCGGGAACTACGAGCAGTACTTC.

This clonotype was found many times. V gene TRBV20-1 combines with J gene TRBJ1-2; D may be TRBD1 (6 bases). This CDR3 region has 14 residues. CDR1 is DFQATT, CDR2 SNEGSKA, per germline (reference sequence). With 6 bases removed from V and 4 bases from J, the gap between germline ends came to 18 bases. The CDR3 coding sequence is TGCAGTGCGAGTCCTACAGGGCCCCGCTATGGCTACACCTTC. Its protein product is CSASPTGPRYGYTF.

This chain uses TRBV19 with TRBJ2-2, with 7 bases identical to TRBD2. The length of the CDR3 is 15 residues. The V gene's germline CDR1 is LNHDA and CDR2 SQIVND (reference sequence). V lost 4 bases to trimming and J lost 3 bases; unmatched junction nucleotides: 5. The CDR3 sequence: CASSKRLADTGELFF. DNA of the CDR3: TGTGCCAGTAGTAAAAGGCTAGCGGACACCGGGGAGCTGTTTTTT.

This clonotype was detected ten times or more. The chain joins TRBV2 to TRBJ1-1; maybe TRBD1 (6 bases). Per germline, CDR1 SNHLY and CDR2 FYNNEI. The CDR3 is 14 amino acids. With 5 bases removed from V and 6 bases from J, the gap between germline ends came to 16 bases. The CDR3 loop reads CASSSSGGGSEAFF. The CDR3 coding sequence is TGTGCCAGCAGTTCGAGCGGGGGGGGCTCTGAAGCTTTCTTT.

In its sample, this clonotype was seen many times. The CDR3 DNA follows: TGTGCCAGCAGTTACTTGACTAGCGGGGGATCAGATACGCAGTATTTT. Protein: CASSYLTSGGSDTQYF. The chain is built from TRBV2 and TRBJ2-3, with TRBD2 identical over 12 bases. The trim removed 5 bases at V and 4 bases at J, leaving 7 bases unmatched. The CDR3 has 16 residues. In germline, CDR1 is SNHLY, CDR2 FYNNEI.

This clonotype was observed many times. V gene TRBV18 combines with J gene TRBJ2-3; possible D gene TRBD1, 6 bases. Per the germline V gene, CDR1 is KGHSH and CDR2 is LQKENI. V lost 2 bases and J 1 base, leaving 16 bases between the germline ends. CDR3 length: 17 residues. CDR3 region: CASSPRGYRAGTDTQYF. The CDR3 DNA sequence: TGTGCCAGCTCACCAAGGGGGTATCGGGCGGGCACAGATACGCAGTATTTT. The complete variable domain, with remaining parts taken from reference TRBV18 and TRBJ2-3, reads NAGVMQNPRHLVRRRGQEARLRCSPMKGHSHVYWYRQLPEEGLKFMVYLQKENIIDESGMPKERFSAEFPKEGPSILRIQQVVRGDSAAYFCASSPRGYRAGTDTQYFGPGTRLTVL.